This T cell receptor beta chain was recorded in a study of T cell changes during pregnancy in multiple sclerosis. V lost 2 bases and J lost 7, with 11 bases in between. Looked up from germline, CDR1 is KGHSH and CDR2 is LQKENI. CDR3 length equals 13 residues. The data were produced by immunoSEQ multiplex PCR, yet TCRdb's version contains in-frame clones alone and is incomplete. The data show around 30,000 clones, with approximately 94% seen just once and 0.6% to 0.9% held by the top ten. Sequenced material: CD4+ T cells from peripheral blood mononuclear cells, taken in the first trimester of pregnancy. The TCR sequence derives from a female donor with multiple sclerosis, enrolled in a pregnancy study. The rearrangement uses TRBV18 and TRBJ2-5, with a tentative D call TRBD1 (6 bases). The CDR3 nucleotides are TGTGCCAGCTCACCAGACAGGCCAGGGACCCAGTACTTC. Translating gives CASSPDRPGTQYF.